Listed here are 15 T cell receptor beta chains from one sample, sequenced in a study of T cell responses to AZD1222 COVID-19 vaccine. The table came from immunoSEQ multiplex PCR; TCRdb's copy has only in-frame clones and leaves some out. The sample holds roughly 100,000 clones, 90% seen once. Sample: peripheral blood, taken 28 days after the second AZD1222 dose. These receptor sequences come from an adult who received the AZD1222 COVID-19 vaccine.

V is TRBV9 and J is TRBJ2-2; 10 nucleotides match TRBD2. The V gene end was trimmed by 1 base and the J gene end by 4 bases; junction bases not matched to a gene: 7. The CDR3 covers 17 residues. Germline CDR1 reads SGDLS; CDR2 reads YYNGEE. DNA for the CDR3: TGTGCCAGCAGCGTACTAGCGGGGGCCTCGAGCACCGGGGAGCTGTTTTTT. It encodes CASSVLAGASSTGELFF. The complete variable domain, with remaining parts taken from reference TRBV9 and TRBJ2-2, reads DSGVTQTPKHLITATGQRVTLRCSPRSGDLSVYWYQQSLDQGLQFLIQYYNGEERAKGNILERFSAQQFPDLHSELNLSSLELGDSALYFCASSVLAGASSTGELFFGEGSRLTVL.

This chain joins TRBV4-3 and TRBJ2-7; D may be TRBD1 or TRBD2 (5 bases each). The germline CDR1 and CDR2 sequences are LGHNA and YSLEER. V was cut by 1 base and J by 2 bases, with 18 bases left in between. The CDR3 spans 17 residues. The CDR3 sequence is CASSQGFSGGSAYEQYF. The CDR3 bases are TGCGCCAGCAGCCAAGGATTCTCTGGGGGATCGGCCTACGAGCAGTACTTC.

The chain links TRBV19 to TRBJ1-5, with D possibly being TRBD1 (6 bases). The length of the CDR3 is 15 residues. Germline assignment: CDR1 LNHDA and CDR2 SQIVND (reference sequence). V dropped 6 bases and J dropped 3 bases, with 15 bases sitting between them. The CDR3 here is CASSPQGQINQPQHF. For the CDR3, the DNA is TGTGCCAGTAGCCCGCAGGGGCAAATCAATCAGCCCCAGCATTTT. Drawing the rest from reference TRBV19 and TRBJ1-5, the complete variable domain is DGGITQSPKYLFRKEGQNVTLSCEQNLNHDAMYWYRQDPGQGLRLIYYSQIVNDFQKGDIAEGYSVSREKKESFPLTVTSAQKNPTAFYLCASSPQGQINQPQHFGDGTRLSIL.

The CDR3 is CASSQSIERLGEKLFF. The DNA of the CDR3 is TGTGCCAGCAGCCAGTCTATTGAGAGGCTGGGTGAAAAACTGTTTTTT. The V call is TRBV4-2, the J call TRBJ1-4; D is uncertain. The germline V gene encodes CDR1 LGHNA and CDR2 YNFKEQ. V lost 3 bases, J lost 7 bases, and 18 bases lay in between. The CDR3 has 16 amino acids.

This chain uses TRBV5-8 with TRBJ1-4; 9 bases are shared with TRBD1. The ends lost 2 bases at V and 9 bases at J; junction bases unmatched: 8. The CDR3 extends over 15 amino acids. Germline CDR1 reads SGHTS; CDR2 reads YDEGEE. The CDR3 protein is CASSLGDRDAKKLFF. In DNA, the CDR3 is TGTGCCAGCAGCTTAGGGGACAGGGATGCAAAAAAACTGTTTTTT.

CDR3 sequence reads: CASSSLTTTDTQYF. CDR3 DNA: TGTGCCAGCAGCTCCCTGACGACCACAGATACGCAGTATTTT. This sequence joins TRBV7-3 and TRBJ2-3; D ambiguous. This CDR3 comprises 14 residues. Germline lookup yields CDR1 SGHTA and CDR2 FQGTGA. V was pared by 4 bases and J by 2 bases, with 10 bases between.

The V and J genes are TRBV5-6 and TRBJ1-4, with 7 bases fitting TRBD1. Germline loops: CDR1 SGHDT, CDR2 YYEEEE. This CDR3 contains 15 residues. The V segment lost 1 base and the J segment 7 bases; nucleotides outside the gene matches: 7. The CDR3 spells CASSLNGDRSEKLFF. Here the CDR3 DNA reads TGTGCCAGCAGCTTGAATGGGGACAGAAGTGAAAAACTGTTTTTT.

This sequence joins TRBV7-9 and TRBJ2-3; 7 bases line up with TRBD1. The CDR3 is 15 residues long. Germline assignment: CDR1 SEHNR and CDR2 FQNEAQ (reference sequence). The V segment lost 10 bases and the J segment 4 bases; nucleotides outside the gene matches: 14. This CDR3 is CAIPDMGQSADTQYF. CDR3 DNA: TGTGCCATTCCCGATATGGGACAGTCCGCAGATACGCAGTATTTT.

This chain joins TRBV4-1 and TRBJ2-6; D perhaps matches TRBD1 (5 bases). This CDR3 contains 17 residues. Germline CDR1 MGHRA, CDR2 YSYEKL. The germline V and J ends were trimmed by 0 bases and 0 bases, with 9 bases remaining between them. CDR3 bases: TGCGCCAGCAGCCAAGAGGGGCGGAGCTCTGGGGCCAACGTCCTGACTTTC. Translating gives CASSQEGRSSGANVLTF.

The chain carries TRBV10-3 and TRBJ2-3, with D possibly TRBD1 on 5 matching bases. CDR3 size: 14 residues. Germline lookup yields CDR1 ENHRY and CDR2 SYGVKD. Trimming shortened V by 2 bases and J by 0 bases, and 6 bases separated the two germline ends. CDR3 nucleotide sequence: TGTGCCATCAGTGAGCGACAGAGCACAGATACGCAGTATTTT. Translated, it gives CAISERQSTDTQYF.

The V and J genes are TRBV6-5 and TRBJ1-6; D not resolved. Germline V gene lookup returns CDR1 MNHEY and CDR2 SVGAGI. V lost 10 bases and J 9 bases, leaving 13 bases between the germline ends. CDR3 length: 12 amino acids. CDR3 loop: CATGSDFSPLHF. The CDR3 DNA sequence: TGTGCCACGGGTAGCGATTTTTCACCCCTCCACTTT.

The V gene is TRBV9, the J gene TRBJ2-1; 9 bases are a match to TRBD2. V dropped 4 bases and J dropped 6; count of bases not matched to a gene: 14. The CDR3 is 17 residues long. The germline V gene encodes CDR1 SGDLS and CDR2 YYNGEE. The CDR3 nucleotides read TGTGCCAGCAGCAAAGGGACTAGCTGGGCTGGGGGCAATGAGCAGTTCTTC. This translates into CASSKGTSWAGGNEQFF.

A single count supports this clone. V gene TRBV7-2 combines with J gene TRBJ2-3; 14 positions agree with TRBD2. There are 17 residues in the CDR3. CDR1 and CDR2 (germline): SGHTA, FQGNSA. J gave up 3 bases and V 5 bases, and 7 bases lay outside the gene matches. The CDR3 protein is CASSTRLAGGRTDTQYF. The CDR3 coding sequence is TGTGCCAGCAGCACAAGACTAGCGGGGGGGCGGACAGATACGCAGTATTTT.

The rearrangement joins TRBV7-2 to TRBJ2-7; the D gene is possibly TRBD2 (6 bases). The CDR3 totals 15 residues. V lost 1 base and J lost 2, with 12 bases in between. CDR1 is SGHTA, CDR2 FQGNSA, per germline. For the CDR3, the DNA is TGTGCCAGCAGCTTAGGGGCGCGGGGCCCCTACGAGCAGTACTTC. Protein product: CASSLGARGPYEQYF.

Comment on this clone: The same CDR3 can be traced to other DNA sequences in this sample. The J gene is TRBJ1-1, the V gene TRBV19; D is uncertain. Deletions cut 5 bases from V and 1 base from J, with 8 bases between. Germline CDR1 is LNHDA and CDR2 is SQIVND (reference sequence). The CDR3 length is 13 residues. The CDR3 DNA is TGTGCCAGTAGTTTCGGGAGGAACACTGAAGCTTTCTTT. Translating gives CASSFGRNTEAFF.